The following is a T cell receptor beta chain sequence with its context. This record belongs to a study of blood T cell repertoires in COVID-19. The wider study: The United States, Italy and Spain provided the acute and convalescent COVID-19 samples.

Profiled with immunoSEQ multiplex PCR; TCRdb holds only in-frame clones, not every one. The sample lists 250,000 or so clones, around 90% seen once, with 2% to 3% in the top ten. The Seattle patients, enrolled during active infection, were followed longitudinally. V shed 0 bases and J 0 bases; nucleotides not matched to a gene: 8. The CDR3 consists of 17 residues. Germline CDR1 is SGHKS and CDR2 is YYEKEE (reference sequence). The source is a man aged 25 to 40 with COVID-19, enrolled during active disease. The V call is TRBV5-5, the J call TRBJ1-2; TRBD1 matches at 7 bases. Sequenced: peripheral blood. CDR3 nucleotide sequence: TGTGCCAGCAGCTTGGAGGGCAGGGGGATGACTAACTATGGCTACACCTTC. Translated, it gives CASSLEGRGMTNYGYTF.